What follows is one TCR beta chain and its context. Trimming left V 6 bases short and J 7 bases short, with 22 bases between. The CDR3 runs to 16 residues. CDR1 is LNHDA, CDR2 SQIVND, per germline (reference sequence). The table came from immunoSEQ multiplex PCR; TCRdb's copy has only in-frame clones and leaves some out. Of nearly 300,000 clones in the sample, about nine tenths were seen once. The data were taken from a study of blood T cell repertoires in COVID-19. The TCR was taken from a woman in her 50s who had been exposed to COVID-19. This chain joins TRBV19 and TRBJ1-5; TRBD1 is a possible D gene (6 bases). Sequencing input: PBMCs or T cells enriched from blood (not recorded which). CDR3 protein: CASRSFVQGESQPQHF. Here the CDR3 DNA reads TGTGCCAGTAGGTCATTCGTACAGGGAGAATCCCAGCCCCAGCATTTT.